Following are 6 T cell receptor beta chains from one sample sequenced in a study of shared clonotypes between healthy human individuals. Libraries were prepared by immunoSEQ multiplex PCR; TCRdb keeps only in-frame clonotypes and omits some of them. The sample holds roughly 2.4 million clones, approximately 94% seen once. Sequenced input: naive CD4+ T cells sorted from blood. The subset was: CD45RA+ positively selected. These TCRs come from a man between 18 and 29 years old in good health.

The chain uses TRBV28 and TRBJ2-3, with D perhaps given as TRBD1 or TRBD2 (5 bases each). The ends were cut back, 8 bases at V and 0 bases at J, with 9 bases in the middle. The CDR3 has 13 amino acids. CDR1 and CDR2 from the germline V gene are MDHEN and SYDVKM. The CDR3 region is CASGDGSTDTQYF. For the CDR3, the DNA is TGTGCCAGCGGGGACGGCAGCACAGATACGCAGTATTTT. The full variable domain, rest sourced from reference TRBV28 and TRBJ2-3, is DVKVTQSSRYLVKRTGEKVFLECVQDMDHENMFWYRQDPGLGLRLIYFSYDVKMKEKGDIPEGYSVSREKKERFSLILESASTNQTSMYLCASGDGSTDTQYFGPGTRLTVL.

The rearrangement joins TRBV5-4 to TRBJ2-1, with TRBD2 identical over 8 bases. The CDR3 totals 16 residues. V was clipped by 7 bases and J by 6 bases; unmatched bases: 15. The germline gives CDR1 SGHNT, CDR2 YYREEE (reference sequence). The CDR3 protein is CASDQGAGEWVNEQFF. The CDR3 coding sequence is TGTGCCAGCGACCAAGGAGCGGGAGAATGGGTCAATGAGCAGTTCTTC.

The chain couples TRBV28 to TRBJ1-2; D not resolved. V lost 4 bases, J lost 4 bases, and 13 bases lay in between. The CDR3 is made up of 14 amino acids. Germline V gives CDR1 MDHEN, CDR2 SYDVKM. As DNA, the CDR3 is TGTGCCAGCAGTTCCGGGCAGCACACCTATGGCTACACCTTC. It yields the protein CASSSGQHTYGYTF.

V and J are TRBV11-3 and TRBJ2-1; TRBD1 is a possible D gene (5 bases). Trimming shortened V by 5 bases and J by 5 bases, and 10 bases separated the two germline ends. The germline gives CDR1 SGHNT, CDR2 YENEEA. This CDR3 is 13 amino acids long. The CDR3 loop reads CASSRGADNEQFF. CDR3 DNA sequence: TGTGCCAGCAGCCGTGGGGCAGACAATGAGCAGTTCTTC.

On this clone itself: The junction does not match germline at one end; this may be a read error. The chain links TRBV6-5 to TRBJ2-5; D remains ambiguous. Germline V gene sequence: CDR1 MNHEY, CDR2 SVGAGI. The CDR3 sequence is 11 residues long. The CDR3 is CATSRSETQYF. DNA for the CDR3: TGTGCCACCAGTAGGTCAGAGACCCAGTACTTC.

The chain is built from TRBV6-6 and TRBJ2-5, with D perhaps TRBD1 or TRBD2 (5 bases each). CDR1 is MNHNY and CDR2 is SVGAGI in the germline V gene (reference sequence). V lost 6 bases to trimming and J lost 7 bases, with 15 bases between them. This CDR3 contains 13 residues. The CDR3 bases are TGTGCCAGCAGAGGACTCGGGACGAGGACCCAGTACTTC. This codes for CASRGLGTRTQYF.